The 24 T cell receptor beta chains given below trace back to one sample, sequenced in a study of cytomegalovirus exposure and HLA in healthy donors (dated by TCRdb to the late 2010s). Receptors were amplified or captured by the immunoSEQ multiplex PCR assay. A mixture of 60 forward primers for TCR Vbeta segments and 13 reverse primers for TCR Jbeta segments was used in the multiplex PCR. TCRdb carries this immuneACCESS record with in-frame sequences only. Its versions omit some clonotypes, under half of them owing to an unresolved V gene in the studies checked, with the rest unexplained. A total of under 150,000 clones appear in this sample, 75% to 80% of them only once. The top ten constitute about 1% of the sample. Material: PBMCs. The receptors here all came from a woman aged 60-75 years in good health and CMV-seronegative.

This rearrangement joins TRBV7-9 to TRBJ1-5; 7 bases align to TRBD1. V shed 0 bases and J 2 bases; nucleotides not matched to a gene: 7. The CDR3 has 17 amino acids. Germline-derived CDR1 and CDR2 are SEHNR and FQNEAQ (reference sequence). The DNA for the CDR3 is TGTGCCAGCAGCTTAGCGGACCACAGGGGTGGCAATCAGCCCCAGCATTTT. This codes for CASSLADHRGGNQPQHF.

This clone was seen only once. The rearrangement links TRBV15 to TRBJ2-7; perhaps TRBD1 as D (5 bases). Looked up from germline, CDR1 is LNHNV and CDR2 is YYDKDF (reference sequence). V was cut by 1 base and J by 3 bases, with 10 bases left in between. This CDR3 has 14 amino acids. This CDR3 is CATSRGTTDYEQYF. DNA for the CDR3: TGTGCCACCAGCAGAGGGACAACCGACTACGAGCAGTACTTC.

A word on this clone: This sample also contains other DNA sequences that code for the same CDR3. CDR3 in amino acids: CASSLRGSYEQYF. The CDR3 DNA reads TGTGCCAGCAGTTTGAGGGGGTCCTACGAGCAGTACTTC. The genes are TRBV27 and TRBJ2-7, with D maybe TRBD1 (6 bases). The CDR3 loop spans 13 amino acids. Germline V gene sequence: CDR1 MNHEY, CDR2 SMNVEV (reference sequence). Trimming shortened V by 3 bases and J by 1 base, and 7 bases separated the two germline ends.

This chain links TRBV19 with TRBJ1-2; perhaps TRBD1 as D (5 bases). CDR3 size: 14 residues. V lost 2 bases, J lost 1 base, and 8 bases lay in between. Germline V lookup: CDR1 LNHDA, CDR2 SQIVND (reference sequence). The DNA of the CDR3 is TGTGCCAGTAGTATACAGGGACTTAACTATGGCTACACCTTC. It is translated as CASSIQGLNYGYTF. Complete variable domain (other parts from reference TRBV19 and TRBJ1-2): DGGITQSPKYLFRKEGQNVTLSCEQNLNHDAMYWYRQDPGQGLRLIYYSQIVNDFQKGDIAEGYSVSREKKESFPLTVTSAQKNPTAFYLCASSIQGLNYGYTFGSGTRLTVV.

This clone appeared a single time. The V call is TRBV18, the J call TRBJ1-4, with D maybe TRBD1 (6 bases). Looked up from germline, CDR1 is KGHSH and CDR2 is LQKENI. The CDR3 length is 15 residues. Trimming took off 1 base at V and 4 bases at J, with 10 bases between the two ends. CDR3 in amino acids: CASSPLQGDNEKLFF. CDR3 sequence (DNA): TGTGCCAGCTCACCACTACAGGGTGATAATGAAAAACTGTTTTTT.

The rearrangement links TRBV7-2 to TRBJ2-3, with D possibly TRBD2 on 6 matching bases. This CDR3 spans 18 amino acids. Germline CDR1 reads SGHTA; CDR2 reads FQGNSA. The ends were cut back, 5 bases at V and 2 bases at J, with 23 bases in the middle. The DNA of the CDR3 is TGTGCCAGCAGCCGAAACCCGTTCGCGGGACCCATCACAGATACGCAGTATTTT. This translates into CASSRNPFAGPITDTQYF.

This clone was counted once. V gene TRBV28 combines with J gene TRBJ2-7; TRBD1 matches at 11 bases. This CDR3 is built from 15 residues. Looked up from germline, CDR1 is MDHEN and CDR2 is SYDVKM. V lost 7 bases to trimming and J lost 3 bases; unmatched junction nucleotides: 8. CDR3 sequence: CASIFRDRGDYEQYF. The CDR3 coding sequence is TGTGCCAGCATCTTCAGGGACAGGGGGGACTACGAGCAGTACTTC.

J is TRBJ1-1 and V is TRBV4-1; tentative D call: TRBD1 (6 bases). V was shortened by 0 bases and J by 0 bases, with 11 bases between the two germline ends. CDR1 is MGHRA, CDR2 YSYEKL, per germline. The CDR3 contains 16 residues. The CDR3 DNA sequence: TGCGCCAGCAGCCAAGATGGGGACATCCTGAACACTGAAGCTTTCTTT. It yields the protein CASSQDGDILNTEAFF.

The chain uses TRBV29-1 and TRBJ2-3; 7 nucleotides match TRBD2. Trimming at V came to 6 bases and at J to 0 bases, leaving 15 bases not matched to a gene. The germline gives CDR1 SQVTM, CDR2 ANQGSEA. This CDR3 has 17 amino acids. The CDR3 loop is CSVTSSRGIPSTDTQYF. The CDR3 DNA follows: TGCAGCGTCACCTCTTCGCGGGGGATCCCTAGCACAGATACGCAGTATTTT.

This chain uses TRBV5-8 with TRBJ1-1; D is unclear. CDR1 is SGHTS and CDR2 is YDEGEE in the germline V gene. The CDR3 covers 15 residues. Trimming pared 0 bases from V and 0 bases from J, leaving 9 bases between. CDR3 loop: CASSLGGEVNTEAFF. In nucleotides, the CDR3 is TGTGCCAGCAGCTTGGGCGGGGAGGTGAACACTGAAGCTTTCTTT.

The V gene is TRBV5-5, the J gene TRBJ2-5, with D hard to call. The V end lost 3 bases, the J end lost 5 bases, and 5 bases lay between the germline ends. CDR1 SGHKS and CDR2 YYEKEE come from the germline V gene (reference sequence). The CDR3 runs 11 residues. CDR3 loop: CASSYTETQYF. The CDR3, as DNA: TGTGCCAGCAGCTATACTGAGACCCAGTACTTC.

The chain has TRBV6-5 and TRBJ2-3; D gene unclear. This CDR3 is 14 amino acids long. V was trimmed by 0 bases and J by 2 bases, leaving 6 bases between them. Germline CDR1 reads MNHEY; CDR2 reads SVGAGI. The CDR3 protein is CASSYSAVTDTQYF. As DNA, the CDR3 is TGTGCCAGCAGTTACTCGGCAGTCACAGATACGCAGTATTTT.

V usage is TRBV6-5 and J usage is TRBJ2-5; maybe TRBD1 (6 bases). The CDR3 consists of 14 residues. Trimming stripped 5 bases from V and 1 base from J, with 11 bases between. CDR1 is MNHEY, CDR2 SVGAGI, per germline. In DNA form, the CDR3 reads TGTGCCAGCAGTCGGACAGTAACCCAAGAGACCCAGTACTTC. Translation gives CASSRTVTQETQYF.

This clone was observed a handful of times. The chain employs TRBV5-1 and TRBJ2-3; maybe TRBD1 (6 bases). V was trimmed by 4 bases and J by 1 base, leaving 13 bases between them. Germline assignment: CDR1 SGHRS and CDR2 YFSETQ. The CDR3 contains 15 residues. The CDR3 spells CASSEQGSGTDTQYF. The CDR3 DNA sequence: TGCGCCAGCAGCGAACAGGGATCGGGCACAGATACGCAGTATTTT.

This chain links TRBV2 with TRBJ1-2; possible D gene TRBD1, 6 bases. V lost 3 bases and J 7 bases, leaving 9 bases between the germline ends. The CDR3 totals 12 residues. The germline gives CDR1 SNHLY, CDR2 FYNNEI. CDR3 coding DNA: TGTGCCAGCAGTGATAACAGGGCTGGCTACACCTTC. Amino acids: CASSDNRAGYTF.

The rearrangement links TRBV30 to TRBJ1-4, with D possibly matching TRBD1 (5 bases). Trimming removed 4 bases from V and 6 bases from J, with 15 bases in between. CDR3 length: 14 amino acids. Germline values: CDR1 GTSNPN, CDR2 SVGIG (reference sequence). The CDR3: CAWTRGPGDEKLFF. In DNA form, the CDR3 reads TGTGCCTGGACAAGGGGTCCGGGTGATGAAAAACTGTTTTTT.

The chain has TRBV7-3 and TRBJ2-1, with 10 bases aligning to TRBD2. The V gene's germline CDR1 is SGHTA and CDR2 FQGTGA. The CDR3 extends over 16 amino acids. The J segment lost 7 bases and the V segment lost 0 bases, leaving 6 bases of the junction unmatched. DNA for the CDR3: TGTGCCAGCAGCTTAACGCCTAGCGGGGGAGATAATGAGCAGTTCTTC. It yields the protein CASSLTPSGGDNEQFF.

CDR3 loop: CASSSPMSRDRGEQYF. CDR3 in DNA: TGCGCCAGCAGCTCCCCGATGTCCCGGGACAGGGGCGAGCAGTACTTC. The chain joins TRBV5-1 to TRBJ2-7; TRBD1 aligns across 10 bases. CDR1 and CDR2 from the germline V gene are SGHRS and YFSETQ. CDR3 length: 16 residues. V lost 3 bases and J lost 6; bases outside the gene matches: 12.

V and J are TRBV7-2 and TRBJ2-5; D possibly corresponds to TRBD1 (6 bases). This CDR3 has 14 amino acids. Germline V gene sequence: CDR1 SGHTA, CDR2 FQGNSA. V lost 4 bases to trimming and J lost 5 bases, with 14 bases between them. DNA for the CDR3: TGTGCCAGCAGCTCAGGGGCTACTATGGAGACCCAGTACTTC. Protein: CASSSGATMETQYF. Together with reference TRBV7-2 and TRBJ2-5, the CDR3 gives the full variable domain: GAGVSQSPSNKVTEKGKDVELRCDPISGHTALYWYRQSLGQGLEFLIYFQGNSAPDKSGLPSDRFSAERTGGSVSTLTIQRTQQEDSAVYLCASSSGATMETQYFGPGTRLLVL.

The chain links TRBV19 to TRBJ1-2, with D hard to call. With 10 bases removed from V and 7 bases from J, the gap between germline ends came to 19 bases. This CDR3 region has 13 residues. The germline V gene has CDR1 LNHDA and CDR2 SQIVND (reference sequence). The CDR3 DNA follows: TGTGCCACAAGACTTCGGTCCGGAGCTGGCTACACCTTC. Translated, it gives CATRLRSGAGYTF.

The chain joins TRBV18 to TRBJ2-7; the D gene is possibly TRBD1 (5 bases). V lost 2 bases, J lost 2 bases, and 10 bases lay in between. The CDR3 is made up of 14 amino acids. Looked up from germline, CDR1 is KGHSH and CDR2 is LQKENI. CDR3: CASSPNRPAYEQYF. For the CDR3, the DNA is TGTGCCAGCTCACCAAACAGGCCTGCCTACGAGCAGTACTTC.

The chain is built from TRBV5-5 and TRBJ2-5, with 8 nucleotides matching TRBD1. Germline loops: CDR1 SGHKS, CDR2 YYEKEE (reference sequence). This CDR3 comprises 13 residues. Germline trimming cut 4 bases from V and 2 bases from J; bases unmatched to any gene: 1. CDR3 residues: CASSHRGQETQYF. CDR3 DNA: TGTGCCAGCAGCCACAGGGGGCAAGAGACCCAGTACTTC.

V usage is TRBV5-5 and J usage is TRBJ1-4; unclear D gene. CDR3 length equals 13 residues. V gave up 4 bases and J gave up 1 base, with 5 bases separating them. Germline V CDR1 and CDR2: SGHKS, YYEKEE (reference sequence). CDR3 DNA sequence: TGTGCCAGCAGCCGCGGAACTAATGAAAAACTGTTTTTT. Translation gives CASSRGTNEKLFF.

In nucleotides, the CDR3 is TGTGCCAGCAGGGGACAGGGGAGGACTGAAGCTTTCTTT. Protein: CASRGQGRTEAFF. This sequence joins TRBV2 and TRBJ1-1, with TRBD1 matching 10 bases. The CDR3 totals 13 residues. Germline V gene lookup returns CDR1 SNHLY and CDR2 FYNNEI. V lost 6 bases to trimming and J lost 5 bases; unmatched junction nucleotides: 3.